Shown below are 27 T cell receptor beta chains from a single sample sequenced in a study of blood T cell repertoires in COVID-19. The table came from immunoSEQ multiplex PCR; TCRdb's copy has only in-frame clones and leaves some out. The data show about 68,000 clones, with about four fifths seen just once and approximately 8.8% held by the top ten. The sequencing input was peripheral blood. The receptors originated from a man aged 45-60 years with active COVID-19.

This sequence joins TRBV29-1 and TRBJ1-2, with TRBD1 identical over 10 bases. Germline CDR1 reads SQVTM; CDR2 reads ANQGSEA. The J segment lost 8 bases and the V segment lost 6 bases, leaving 6 bases of the junction unmatched. The CDR3 spans 12 residues. The CDR3 reads CSVEGTGDGYTF. In nucleotides, the CDR3 is TGCAGCGTCGAGGGGACAGGGGACGGCTACACCTTC.

The CDR3 DNA is TGTGCCAGTAACCCGGGACACCTGAACACTGAAGCTTTCTTT. Translation gives CASNPGHLNTEAFF. This rearrangement joins TRBV19 to TRBJ1-1; D possibly corresponds to TRBD1 (6 bases). The V end was cut by 7 bases, the J end by 0 bases, with 12 bases between. There are 14 residues in the CDR3. The germline gives CDR1 LNHDA, CDR2 SQIVND (reference sequence).

This rearrangement joins TRBV13 to TRBJ1-2, with 7 bases lining up with TRBD1. The V gene's germline CDR1 is PRHDT and CDR2 FYEKMQ (reference sequence). The CDR3 is 13 amino acids. Trimming cost V 1 base and J 8 bases; bases outside gene matches: 4. The CDR3 DNA reads TGTGCCAGCAGCTTAGAGGGGGCTTGGGGCTACACCTTC. Translation: CASSLEGAWGYTF.

Turning to this clone: The junction does not match germline at one end; this may be a read error. The chain employs TRBV7-7 and TRBJ2-2, with D possibly TRBD2 on 6 matching bases. The germline gives CDR1 SSHAT, CDR2 FNYEAQ (reference sequence). This CDR3 comprises 15 residues. The CDR3 DNA sequence: TGTGCTAGCAGCCCGGGTGGGGGGAGATCCGGGGAGCTGTTTTTT. The encoded protein is CASSPGGGRSGELFF.

V and J are TRBV2 and TRBJ2-5; 7 bases are a match to TRBD1. The germline CDR1 and CDR2 sequences are SNHLY and FYNNEI. The CDR3 sequence is 15 residues long. The V and J ends lost 6 bases and 2 bases, in that order; junction bases with no gene match: 9. CDR3 sequence: CASSRDREYQETQYF. DNA for the CDR3: TGTGCCAGCAGCCGTGACAGGGAATATCAAGAGACCCAGTACTTC.

The V and J genes are TRBV15 and TRBJ2-7; 10 bases map to TRBD2. Unmatched junction bases numbered 8, after V lost 2 bases and J lost 4 bases. The CDR3 contains 16 residues. Germline CDR1 LNHNV, CDR2 YYDKDF (reference sequence). The CDR3 sequence: CATSRPSPSGSYEQYF. CDR3 in DNA: TGTGCCACCAGCAGACCCAGCCCTAGCGGGAGTTACGAGCAGTACTTC. The full variable domain, with the rest looked up from reference TRBV15 and TRBJ2-7, is DAMVIQNPRYQVTQFGKPVTLSCSQTLNHNVMYWYQQKSSQAPKLLFHYYDKDFNNEADTPDNFQSRRPNTSFCFLDIRSPGLGDTAMYLCATSRPSPSGSYEQYFGPGTRLTVT.

V usage is TRBV28 and J usage is TRBJ2-7; 11 bases match TRBD2. V gave up 7 bases and J gave up 2 bases; unmatched junction bases: 16. There are 18 residues in the CDR3. Germline assignment: CDR1 MDHEN and CDR2 SYDVKM. The CDR3 nucleotides read TGTGCCAGCAACTCACGCGCCCCTACTAGCGGGAGACCCTACGAGCAGTACTTC. Translating it yields CASNSRAPTSGRPYEQYF.

This chain links TRBV6-2 or TRBV6-3 with TRBJ1-1; D gene ambiguous. This CDR3 contains 14 residues. Trimming removed 5 bases from V and 1 base from J, with 11 bases in between. Germline V gives CDR1 MNHEY, CDR2 SVGEGT. In DNA, the CDR3 is TGTGCCAGCAGTCCCCGCGTTCGGAACACTGAAGCTTTCTTT. It is translated as CASSPRVRNTEAFF.

This chain uses TRBV18 with TRBJ2-2, with TRBD1 identical over 10 bases. Trimming took 1 base from V and 5 from J; bases not matched to a gene: 4. The CDR3 has 16 amino acids. Germline assignment: CDR1 KGHSH and CDR2 LQKENI. The CDR3 reads CASSPRDRGRTGELFF. The CDR3 bases are TGTGCCAGCTCACCACGGGACAGGGGTAGGACCGGGGAGCTGTTTTTT.

In nucleotides, the CDR3 is TGTGCCTGGAGGCCACCTGCTAGCGGTAATACGCAGTATTTT. Its protein is CAWRPPASGNTQYF. This chain connects TRBV30 to TRBJ2-3, with 7 bases lining up with TRBD2. Trimming at V came to 3 bases and at J to 7 bases, leaving 10 bases not matched to a gene. Germline V gene lookup returns CDR1 GTSNPN and CDR2 SVGIG (reference sequence). There are 14 residues in the CDR3.

The chain carries TRBV11-2 and TRBJ2-7, with D possibly TRBD2 on 6 matching bases. The CDR3 has 16 amino acids. Trimming removed 5 bases from V and 4 bases from J, with 21 bases in between. Germline CDR1 reads SGHAT; CDR2 reads FQNNGV. The CDR3 DNA reads as TGTGCCAGCAGCCTCTTAGGGTCCGCGGGGACGTACGAGCAGTACTTC. Translated: CASSLLGSAGTYEQYF.

The chain combines TRBV18 with TRBJ2-5; possibly TRBD2 for D (6 bases). V lost 1 base and J lost 5, with 17 bases in between. This CDR3 has 16 residues. Germline CDR1 KGHSH, CDR2 LQKENI. The CDR3, as DNA: TGTGCCAGCTCACCACGGAGGGGCCGATCATTTGAGACCCAGTACTTC. This gives the protein CASSPRRGRSFETQYF.

The table lists this clone with a count of one. The chain is built from TRBV6-5 and TRBJ2-5, with D unclear. V lost 7 bases and J lost 5, with 14 bases in between. This CDR3 has 13 residues. CDR1 and CDR2 from the germline V gene are MNHEY and SVGAGI. CDR3 sequence reads: CASTLERKETQYF. CDR3 nucleotide sequence: TGTGCCAGCACCCTAGAGCGAAAGGAGACCCAGTACTTC.

The V gene is TRBV7-6, the J gene TRBJ2-1; 13 bases are a match to TRBD2. V dropped 5 bases and J dropped 2; count of bases not matched to a gene: 6. Germline CDR1 SGHVS, CDR2 FNYEAQ. This CDR3 is 17 amino acids long. The CDR3 sequence: CASSLPGLAGPYNEQFF. The CDR3 bases are TGTGCCAGCAGCCTACCGGGACTAGCGGGGCCCTACAATGAGCAGTTCTTC.

V usage is TRBV30 and J usage is TRBJ2-1, with TRBD1 matching over 9 bases. The CDR3 length is 13 residues. The germline CDR1 and CDR2 sequences are GTSNPN and SVGIG (reference sequence). The trim removed 7 bases at V and 10 bases at J, leaving 11 bases unmatched. The CDR3 protein is CAYSGTGYGEQFF. The CDR3 DNA follows: TGTGCCTACTCCGGGACAGGGTATGGGGAGCAGTTCTTC. Supplemented by reference TRBV30 and TRBJ2-1, the full variable domain reads SQTIHQWPATLVQPVGSPLSLECTVEGTSNPNLYWYRQAAGRGLQLLFYSVGIGQISSEVPQNLSASRPQDRQFILSSKKLLLSDSGFYLCAYSGTGYGEQFFGPGTRLTVL.

This chain uses TRBV5-1 with TRBJ2-2, with 8 bases lining up with TRBD2. CDR1 SGHRS and CDR2 YFSETQ come from the germline V gene. V was clipped by 4 bases and J by 5 bases; unmatched bases: 7. The CDR3 spans 15 residues. The CDR3 region is CASSLATSGTGELFF. CDR3 bases: TGCGCCAGCAGCCTCGCCACTAGCGGAACCGGGGAGCTGTTTTTT.

V and J are TRBV15 and TRBJ2-6, with D possibly matching TRBD2 (5 bases). Trimming took off 9 bases at V and 3 bases at J, with 9 bases between the two ends. This CDR3 comprises 13 residues. CDR1 is LNHNV and CDR2 is YYDKDF in the germline V gene (reference sequence). CDR3 protein: CATRTVGANVLTF. In DNA form, the CDR3 reads TGTGCCACGAGGACTGTTGGGGCCAACGTCCTGACTTTC.

The chain employs TRBV10-1 and TRBJ2-1, with D tentatively TRBD2 (7 bases). CDR3 size: 15 residues. V dropped 10 bases and J dropped 0 bases, with 16 bases sitting between them. Germline V gene lookup returns CDR1 WNHNN and CDR2 SYGVQD (reference sequence). The CDR3: CAIPGGPLSYNEQFF. CDR3 nucleotides: TGCGCCATCCCGGGGGGCCCCCTCTCCTACAATGAGCAGTTCTTC.

This chain uses TRBV18 with TRBJ1-6; 7 bases are shared with TRBD1. Germline trimming cut 5 bases from V and 7 bases from J; bases unmatched to any gene: 8. Germline V gene data show CDR1 as KGHSH and CDR2 as LQKENI. The CDR3 spans 15 residues. The CDR3 coding sequence is TGTGCCAGCTCAACCAAGGAGGGGGCCAATTCACCCCTCCACTTT. It yields the protein CASSTKEGANSPLHF.

V usage is TRBV19 and J usage is TRBJ2-1; the match to TRBD2 covers 13 bases. Germline CDR1 is LNHDA and CDR2 is SQIVND (reference sequence). After removal of 5 bases from V and 12 bases from J, the junction contained 10 bases not matched to a gene. The CDR3 is made up of 15 amino acids. CDR3 sequence reads: CASSSGLAGNVGQFF. The DNA of the CDR3 is TGTGCCAGTAGTTCGGGACTAGCGGGAAATGTGGGGCAGTTCTTC.

The rearrangement joins TRBV7-8 to TRBJ2-5, with 7 bases identical to TRBD2. The CDR3 loop spans 15 amino acids. V lost 8 bases to trimming and J lost 5 bases; unmatched junction nucleotides: 14. Germline CDR1 reads SGHVS; CDR2 reads FQNEAQ. The CDR3 sequence is CASGGQASGEETQYF. The CDR3 DNA sequence: TGTGCCAGCGGGGGTCAGGCTAGCGGAGAGGAGACCCAGTACTTC.

The V gene is TRBV5-1, the J gene TRBJ2-1; D unclear. The germline V gene encodes CDR1 SGHRS and CDR2 YFSETQ. The CDR3 is 12 amino acids. V was shortened by 0 bases and J by 8 bases, with 6 bases between the two germline ends. CDR3: CASSLGQDEQFF. CDR3 DNA: TGCGCCAGCAGCTTGGGCCAGGATGAGCAGTTCTTC.

The chain couples TRBV6-1 to TRBJ1-5; possibly TRBD1 for D (5 bases). Germline assignment: CDR1 MNHNS and CDR2 SASEGT. Trimming removed 1 base from V and 4 bases from J, with 8 bases in between. The CDR3 length is 14 residues. CDR3 in DNA: TGTGCCAGCAGTGAAGGGGCAGGGAATCAGCCCCAGCATTTT. It codes for CASSEGAGNQPQHF.

The genes are TRBV9 and TRBJ2-2, with 7 nucleotides matching TRBD2. The CDR3 consists of 15 residues. The ends lost 7 bases at V and 0 bases at J; junction bases unmatched: 6. Germline-derived CDR1 and CDR2 are SGDLS and YYNGEE. The CDR3 nucleotides are TGTGCCAGCCAGTTTGGGGGGGCGAACACCGGGGAGCTGTTTTTT. Its protein is CASQFGGANTGELFF.

V usage is TRBV10-3 and J usage is TRBJ1-5; no clear D gene. The CDR3 length is 14 residues. The germline V and J ends were trimmed by 4 bases and 3 bases, with 10 bases remaining between them. Germline assignment: CDR1 ENHRY and CDR2 SYGVKD. This CDR3 is CAISGGLTNQPQHF. The CDR3, as DNA: TGTGCCATCAGTGGTGGCCTTACCAATCAGCCCCAGCATTTT.

V gene TRBV11-2 combines with J gene TRBJ2-7; 7 bases match TRBD2. Per the germline V gene, CDR1 is SGHAT and CDR2 is FQNNGV. With V trimmed by 4 bases and J by 2 bases, 11 bases remained unmatched. The CDR3 loop spans 16 amino acids. The CDR3 DNA reads TGTGCCAGCAGCTCCAATCCTACCAGCGGGGCCTACGAGCAGTACTTC. This sequence encodes CASSSNPTSGAYEQYF. Looking up the rest from reference TRBV11-2 and TRBJ2-7 gives the full variable domain: EAGVAQSPRYKIIEKRQSVAFWCNPISGHATLYWYQQILGQGPKLLIQFQNNGVVDDSQLPKDRFSAERLKGVDSTLKIQPAKLEDSAVYLCASSSNPTSGAYEQYFGPGTRLTVT.

The chain has TRBV29-1 and TRBJ2-2, with D maybe TRBD2 (6 bases). The CDR3 spans 13 residues. The V and J ends lost 3 bases and 4 bases respectively, with 9 bases between them. Looked up from germline, CDR1 is SQVTM and CDR2 is ANQGSEA. The CDR3 coding sequence is TGCAGCGTTGACCGGGGGAGCACCGGGGAGCTGTTTTTT. Encoded protein: CSVDRGSTGELFF.